Following are 4 T cell receptor beta chains from one sample sequenced in a study of OX40 agonist ivuxolimab in advanced cancers. Repertoires were generated with immunoSEQ multiplex PCR, while TCRdb's copy carries only in-frame clones and drops some. The sample lists fewer than 70,000 clones; about nine tenths were seen once. The sequencing here drew on CD4+ or CD8+ T cells sorted from blood, taken in a trial of the OX40 agonist ivuxolimab. All receptors derive from an adult with an advanced solid tumor such as melanoma, head and neck, liver or kidney cancer.

The CDR3 coding sequence is TGTGCCAGCTCTCCCAGAGGGTCGCCCTACGAGCAGTACTTC. Translating gives CASSPRGSPYEQYF. The V and J genes are TRBV7-8 and TRBJ2-7; TRBD2 is a possible D gene (5 bases). The CDR3 runs to 14 residues. Germline CDR1 is SGHVS and CDR2 is FQNEAQ. V was cut by 8 bases and J by 2 bases, with 16 bases left in between.

Here the CDR3 DNA reads TGTGCCAGTAGTATAGGAGGGGATCTTTACGAGCAGTACTTC. Translating it yields CASSIGGDLYEQYF. This chain uses TRBV19 with TRBJ2-7; tentatively, D is TRBD1 or TRBD2 (5 bases each). Between the trimmed V and J ends, which lost 1 base and 4 bases, there was a span of 11 bases. Germline loops: CDR1 LNHDA, CDR2 SQIVND (reference sequence). The CDR3 contains 14 residues.

This sequence joins TRBV5-6 and TRBJ2-1; 9 bases agree with TRBD1. The CDR3 runs 15 residues. The germline gives CDR1 SGHDT, CDR2 YYEEEE. The V and J ends lost 0 bases and 9 bases, in that order; junction bases with no gene match: 7. CDR3 loop: CASSLVLTGGGEQFF. DNA for the CDR3: TGTGCCAGCAGCTTGGTCCTAACAGGGGGCGGTGAGCAGTTCTTC.

V gene TRBV2 combines with J gene TRBJ2-1; TRBD2 aligns across 7 bases. CDR3 length equals 12 residues. Germline V CDR1 and CDR2: SNHLY, FYNNEI. The J segment lost 8 bases and the V segment lost 4 bases, leaving 2 bases of the junction unmatched. The CDR3 is CASSGLADEQFF. The CDR3 DNA is TGTGCCAGCAGTGGACTAGCCGATGAGCAGTTCTTC.